In its sample, the clone carrying this T cell receptor beta chain was seen once. Germline CDR1 is SGHTA and CDR2 is FQGNSA. This CDR3 comprises 15 residues. This entry comes from a study of tumor T cells in aggressive B-cell lymphoma. Here immunoSEQ multiplex PCR was the method, and the copy in TCRdb shows in-frame clones only, minus some. Of about 10,000 clones detected, approximately 89% appear once; the ten largest clones hold about 2.2%. The clonotype originates from an adult with diffuse large B cell lymphoma. The sequencing input was tumor tissue. V and J are TRBV7-2 and TRBJ2-5; 9 bases map to TRBD1. The last part of the DNA fits TRBJ2-7 better; the J call may be wrong. CDR3 bases: TGTGCCAGCAGCTACTCCGGGACAGGGATTACCGAGCAGTACTTC. Translated, it gives CASSYSGTGITEQYF.